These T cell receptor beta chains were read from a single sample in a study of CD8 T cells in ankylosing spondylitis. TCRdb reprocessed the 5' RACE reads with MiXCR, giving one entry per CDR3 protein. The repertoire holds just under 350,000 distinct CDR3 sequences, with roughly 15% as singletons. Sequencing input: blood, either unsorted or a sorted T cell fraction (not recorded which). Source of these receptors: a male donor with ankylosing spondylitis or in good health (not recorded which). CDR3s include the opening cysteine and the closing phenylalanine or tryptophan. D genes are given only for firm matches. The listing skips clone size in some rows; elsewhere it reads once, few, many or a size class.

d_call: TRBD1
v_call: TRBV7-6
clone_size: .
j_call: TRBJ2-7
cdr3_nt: TGTGCCAGCAGCCGGATGGACAGGGCATCCGAGCAGTACTTC
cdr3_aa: CASSRMDRASEQYF

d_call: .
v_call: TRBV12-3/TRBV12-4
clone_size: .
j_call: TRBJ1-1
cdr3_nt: TGTGCCAGCAGTTTGATCTCCGGGATCGGGGCTTTCTTT
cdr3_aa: CASSLISGIGAFF

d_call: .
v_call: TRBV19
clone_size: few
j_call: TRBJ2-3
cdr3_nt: TGTGCCAGTAGGAAAGCGGCCACAGATACGCAGTATTTT
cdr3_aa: CASRKAATDTQYF

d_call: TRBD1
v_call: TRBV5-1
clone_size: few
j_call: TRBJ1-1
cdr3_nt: TGCGCCAGCAGCCCGGAGACAGGGGGCGGATTAAACACTGAAGCTTTCTTT
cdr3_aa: CASSPETGGGLNTEAFF

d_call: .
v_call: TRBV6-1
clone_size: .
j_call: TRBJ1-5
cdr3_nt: TGTGCCAGCATTCCGGACAGAAGCAATCAGCCCCAGCATTTT
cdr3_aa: CASIPDRSNQPQHF

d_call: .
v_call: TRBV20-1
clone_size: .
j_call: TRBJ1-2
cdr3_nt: TGCAGTGCCTGGGACGCAGCTAACTATGGCTACACCTTC
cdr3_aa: CSAWDAANYGYTF

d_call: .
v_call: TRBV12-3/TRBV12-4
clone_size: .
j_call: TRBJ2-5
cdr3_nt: TGTGCCAGCAGTTTAGCGCAGCCGGGTAGAGAGACCCAGTACTTC
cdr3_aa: CASSLAQPGRETQYF

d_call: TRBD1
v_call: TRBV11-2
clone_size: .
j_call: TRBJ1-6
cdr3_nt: TGTGCCAGCAGCTTAGGGGACAGGGGCCTCTCCTATAATTCACCCCTCCACTTT
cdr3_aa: CASSLGDRGLSYNSPLHF

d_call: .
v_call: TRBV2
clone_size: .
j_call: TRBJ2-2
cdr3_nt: TGTGCCAGCAGTGCGGGGACACCTAACACCGGGGAGCTGTTTTTT
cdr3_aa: CASSAGTPNTGELFF

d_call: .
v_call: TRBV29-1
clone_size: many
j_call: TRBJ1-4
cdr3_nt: TGCAGCGTTGTAGAGTCAACTAATGAAAAACTGTTTTTT
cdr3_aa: CSVVESTNEKLFF

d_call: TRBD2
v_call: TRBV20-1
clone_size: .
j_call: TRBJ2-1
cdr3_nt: TGCAGTTCGCGACTAGCGGGAGGTTTCAATGAGCAGTTCTTC
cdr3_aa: CSSRLAGGFNEQFF

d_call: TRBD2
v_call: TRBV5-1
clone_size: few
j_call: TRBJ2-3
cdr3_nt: TGCGCCAGCAGCTTGGTTGGACTAGCAGATACGCAGTATTTT
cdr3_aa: CASSLVGLADTQYF

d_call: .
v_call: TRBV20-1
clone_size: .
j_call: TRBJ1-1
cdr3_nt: TGCAGTGCTAGAAAGGGGGGAATGAACACTGAAGCTTTCTTT
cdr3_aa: CSARKGGMNTEAFF

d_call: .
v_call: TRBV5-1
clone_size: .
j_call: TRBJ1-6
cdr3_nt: TGCGCCAGCAGCTCCGGCAACCCCGGTTCACCCCTCCACTTT
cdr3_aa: CASSSGNPGSPLHF

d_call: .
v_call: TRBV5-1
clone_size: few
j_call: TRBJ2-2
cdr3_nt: TGCGCCAGCAGCTGGGTGAGGACCGGGGAGCTGTTTTTT
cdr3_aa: CASSWVRTGELFF

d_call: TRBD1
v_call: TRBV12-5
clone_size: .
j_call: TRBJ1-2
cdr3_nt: TGTGCTAGTGGGAGACAGGGTACTAACTATGGCTACACCTTC
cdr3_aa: CASGRQGTNYGYTF

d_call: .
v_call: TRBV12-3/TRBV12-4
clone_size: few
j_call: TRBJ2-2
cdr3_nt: TGTGCCAGCAGCCCTTTAGTTTCCGCCGGGGAGCTGTTTTTT
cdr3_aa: CASSPLVSAGELFF

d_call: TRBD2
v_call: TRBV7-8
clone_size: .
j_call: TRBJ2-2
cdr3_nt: TGTGCCAGCAGCCCAGTACTTTGGACTAGCGGGAAGAAGGACACCGGGGAGCTGTTTTTT
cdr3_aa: CASSPVLWTSGKKDTGELFF

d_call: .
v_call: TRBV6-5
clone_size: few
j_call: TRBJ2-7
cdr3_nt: TGTGCCAGCAGTAACGGGCCGTCCTACGAGCAGTACTTC
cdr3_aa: CASSNGPSYEQYF

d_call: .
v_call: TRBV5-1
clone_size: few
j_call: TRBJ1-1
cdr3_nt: TGCGCCAGCAGTCGTACAGGGATGGGCACTGAAGCTTTCTTT
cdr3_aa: CASSRTGMGTEAFF

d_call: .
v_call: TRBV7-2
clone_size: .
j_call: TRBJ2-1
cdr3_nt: TGTGCCAGCAGCTTAGTGGGGCAGGCCAATGAGCAGTTCTTC
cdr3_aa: CASSLVGQANEQFF

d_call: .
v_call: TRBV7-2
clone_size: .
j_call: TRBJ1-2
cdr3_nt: TGTGCCACCCACCAGTTAGCTAACTATGGCTACACCTTC
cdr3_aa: CATHQLANYGYTF

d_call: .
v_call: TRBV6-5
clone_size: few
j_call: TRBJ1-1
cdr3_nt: TGTGCCAGCAGTTATGGAGGGCGGAACACTGAAGCTTTCTTT
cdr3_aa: CASSYGGRNTEAFF

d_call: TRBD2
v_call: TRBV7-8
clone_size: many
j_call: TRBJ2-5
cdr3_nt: TGTGCCAGCAGACTAGGTACTAGCGGGGATCAAGAGACCCAGTACTTC
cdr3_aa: CASRLGTSGDQETQYF

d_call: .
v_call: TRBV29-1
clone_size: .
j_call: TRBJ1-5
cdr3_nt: TGCAGCGTTTTACTGTCCGGAAATAGCAATCAGCCCCAGCATTTT
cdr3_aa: CSVLLSGNSNQPQHF

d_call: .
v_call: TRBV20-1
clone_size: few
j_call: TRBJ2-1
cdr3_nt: TGCAGTGCTAGGGCTGCGAGCTCCTACAATGAGCAGTTCTTC
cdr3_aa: CSARAASSYNEQFF

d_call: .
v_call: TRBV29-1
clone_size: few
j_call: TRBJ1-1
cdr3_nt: TGCAGCGGGTCCCGGGGAGGAACTGAAGCTTTCTTT
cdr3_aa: CSGSRGGTEAFF

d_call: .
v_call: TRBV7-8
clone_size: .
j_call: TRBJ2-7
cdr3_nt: TGTGCCAGCAGCCCTGACCTAAGCCCATACGAGCAGTACTTC
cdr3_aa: CASSPDLSPYEQYF

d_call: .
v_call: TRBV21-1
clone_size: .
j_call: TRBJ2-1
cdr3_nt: TGTGCCAGCAGCAAAGATGGTGCGGGAGGGGCGGGCTATGAGCAGTTCTTC
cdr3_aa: CASSKDGAGGAGYEQFF

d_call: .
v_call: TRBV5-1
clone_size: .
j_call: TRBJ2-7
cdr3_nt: TGCGCCAGCAGCTTGGAGGGAGGGGGCGGTTACGAGCAGTACTTC
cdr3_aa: CASSLEGGGGYEQYF

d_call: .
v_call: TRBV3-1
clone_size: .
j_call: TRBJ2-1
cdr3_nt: TGTGCCACCACCCAAGGGGCCCAGGGAGGTGGTGAGCAGTTCTTC
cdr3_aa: CATTQGAQGGGEQFF

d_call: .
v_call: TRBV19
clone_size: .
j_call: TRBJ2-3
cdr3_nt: TGTGCCAGTCACAATCTGTCCGGAATATATTTT
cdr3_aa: CASHNLSGIYF

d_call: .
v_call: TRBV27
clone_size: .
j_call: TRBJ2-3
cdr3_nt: TGTGCCAGCAGTTTAGGCGGCCTGATGGGAGATACGCAGTATTTT
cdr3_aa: CASSLGGLMGDTQYF

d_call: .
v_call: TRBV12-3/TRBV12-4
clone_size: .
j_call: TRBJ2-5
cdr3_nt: TGTGCCAGCATTTCCCCCGGGACATACCAAGAGACCCAGTACTTC
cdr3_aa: CASISPGTYQETQYF

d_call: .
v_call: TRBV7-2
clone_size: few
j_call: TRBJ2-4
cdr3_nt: TGTGCCAGCAGCCGGGACGCAGGGACCAAAAACATTCAGTACTTC
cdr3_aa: CASSRDAGTKNIQYF

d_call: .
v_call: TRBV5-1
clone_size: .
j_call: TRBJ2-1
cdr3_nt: TGCGCCAGCAGCTTGGACGTCTACAATGAGCAGTTCTTC
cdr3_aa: CASSLDVYNEQFF

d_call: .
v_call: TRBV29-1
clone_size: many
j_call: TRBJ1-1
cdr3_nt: TGCAGCGTTGCCCCACTTGGGACGTGGAGCACTGAAGCTTTCTTT
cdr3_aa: CSVAPLGTWSTEAFF

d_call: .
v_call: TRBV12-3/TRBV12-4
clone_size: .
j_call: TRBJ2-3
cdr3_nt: TGTGCCAGCAGTTCTGTGGCCTCGTTCAGTGGAGATACGCAGTATTTT
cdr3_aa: CASSSVASFSGDTQYF

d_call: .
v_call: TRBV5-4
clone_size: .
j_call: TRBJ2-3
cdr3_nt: TGTGCCAGCAGCCGGGACCCTAACACAGATACGCAGTATTTT
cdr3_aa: CASSRDPNTDTQYF

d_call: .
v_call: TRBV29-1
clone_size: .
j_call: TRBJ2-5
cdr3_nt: TGCAGCGTTGGTACAGCGCAAGAGACCCAGTACTTC
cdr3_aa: CSVGTAQETQYF

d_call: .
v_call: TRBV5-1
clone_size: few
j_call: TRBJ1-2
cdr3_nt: TGCGCCAGCAGCTTGACGGGAAGCAGCTATGGCTACACCTTC
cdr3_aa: CASSLTGSSYGYTF

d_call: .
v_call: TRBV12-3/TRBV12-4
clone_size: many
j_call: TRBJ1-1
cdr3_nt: TGTGCCAGCAGTTTACAGACGGCCACTGAAGCTTTCTTT
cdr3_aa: CASSLQTATEAFF

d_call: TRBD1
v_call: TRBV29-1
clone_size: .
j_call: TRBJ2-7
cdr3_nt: TGCAGCGTTGTTTCCGGGACAGGCGGCTACGAGCAGTACTTC
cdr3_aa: CSVVSGTGGYEQYF

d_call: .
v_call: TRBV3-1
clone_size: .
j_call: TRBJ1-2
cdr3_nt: TGTGCCAGCAGCCACCCGACGGTTAACTATGGCTACACCTTC
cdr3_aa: CASSHPTVNYGYTF

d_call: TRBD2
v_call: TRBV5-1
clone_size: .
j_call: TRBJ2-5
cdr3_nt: TGCGCCAGCTCGCCGGGACTAGCTCCTCAAGAGACCCAGTACTTC
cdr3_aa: CASSPGLAPQETQYF

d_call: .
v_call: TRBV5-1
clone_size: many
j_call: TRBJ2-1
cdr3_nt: TGCGCCAGCAGTTGGGGAAGTAGAAATGAGCAGTTCTTC
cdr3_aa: CASSWGSRNEQFF

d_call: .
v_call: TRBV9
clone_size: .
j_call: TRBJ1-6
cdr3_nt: TGTGCCAGCAGCGTAGCAGGCAGGGATTCACCCCTCCACTTT
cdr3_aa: CASSVAGRDSPLHF

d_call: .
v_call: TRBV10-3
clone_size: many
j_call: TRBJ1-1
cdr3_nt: TGTGCCTCTGCCCGGACAGTGAACACTGAAGCTTTCTTT
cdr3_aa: CASARTVNTEAFF

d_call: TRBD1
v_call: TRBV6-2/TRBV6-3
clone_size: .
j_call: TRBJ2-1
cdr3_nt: TGTGCCAGCAGTTACTCGACTCAGGGGGTCAACAATGAGCAGTTCTTC
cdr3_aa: CASSYSTQGVNNEQFF

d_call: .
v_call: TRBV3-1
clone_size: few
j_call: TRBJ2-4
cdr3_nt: TGTGCCAGCAGCCAAGACCGGGAGCTCGCCAAAAACATTCAGTACTTC
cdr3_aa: CASSQDRELAKNIQYF

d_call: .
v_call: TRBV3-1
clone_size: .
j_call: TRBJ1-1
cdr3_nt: TGTGCCAGTGGGGGCCGGAACACTGAAGCTTTCTTT
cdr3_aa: CASGGRNTEAFF

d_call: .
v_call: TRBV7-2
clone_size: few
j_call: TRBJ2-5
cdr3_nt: TGTGCCAGCAAACCTCATTGGCAGGGAGAGACCCAGTACTTC
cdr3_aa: CASKPHWQGETQYF

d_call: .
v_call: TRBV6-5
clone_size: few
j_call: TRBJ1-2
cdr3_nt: TGTGCCAGCAGTTACAGGGATAGAGGCTACACCTTC
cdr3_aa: CASSYRDRGYTF